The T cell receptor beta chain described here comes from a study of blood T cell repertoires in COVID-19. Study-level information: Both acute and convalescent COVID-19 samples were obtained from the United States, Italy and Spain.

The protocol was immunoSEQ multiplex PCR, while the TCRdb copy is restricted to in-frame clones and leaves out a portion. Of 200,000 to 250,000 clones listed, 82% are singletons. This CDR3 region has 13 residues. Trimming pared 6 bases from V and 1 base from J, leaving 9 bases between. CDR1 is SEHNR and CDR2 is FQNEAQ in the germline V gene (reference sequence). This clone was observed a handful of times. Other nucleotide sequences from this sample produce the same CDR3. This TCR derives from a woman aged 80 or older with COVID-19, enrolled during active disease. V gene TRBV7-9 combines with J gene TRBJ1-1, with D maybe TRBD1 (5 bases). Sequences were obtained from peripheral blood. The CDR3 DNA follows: TGTGCCAGCAGTTTGACAGCGAACACTGAAGCTTTCTTT. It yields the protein CASSLTANTEAFF.